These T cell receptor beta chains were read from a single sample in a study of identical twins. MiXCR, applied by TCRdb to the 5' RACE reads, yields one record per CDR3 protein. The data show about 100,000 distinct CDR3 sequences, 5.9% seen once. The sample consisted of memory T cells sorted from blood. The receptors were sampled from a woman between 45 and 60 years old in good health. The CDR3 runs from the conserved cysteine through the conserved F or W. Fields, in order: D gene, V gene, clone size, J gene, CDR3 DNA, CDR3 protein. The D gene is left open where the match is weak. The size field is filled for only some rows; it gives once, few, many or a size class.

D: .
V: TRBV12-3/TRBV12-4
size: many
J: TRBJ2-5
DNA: TGTGCCAGCAGTTTCAAAAGCCAAGAGACCCAGTACTTC
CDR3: CASSFKSQETQYF

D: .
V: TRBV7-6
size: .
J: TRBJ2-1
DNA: TGTGCCAGCAGGGCTACAGGGCGGGATGAGCAGTTCTTC
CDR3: CASRATGRDEQFF

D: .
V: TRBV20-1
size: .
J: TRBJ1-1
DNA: TGCAGTGCTAGGGGGCGCCTAGGTAGGAGCAGTGAAGCTTTCTTT
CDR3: CSARGRLGRSSEAFF

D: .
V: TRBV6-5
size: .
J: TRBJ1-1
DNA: TGTGCCAGCAGTTACTCGCCCACTTTGAACACTGAAGCTTTCTTT
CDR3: CASSYSPTLNTEAFF

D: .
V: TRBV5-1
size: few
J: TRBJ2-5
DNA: TGCGCCAGCAGCCCTACTTCCCGGGATACCCAGTACTTC
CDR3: CASSPTSRDTQYF

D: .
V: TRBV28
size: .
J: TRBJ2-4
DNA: TGTGCCAGCAGTCCGGGGGCCAAAAACATTCAGTACTTC
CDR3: CASSPGAKNIQYF

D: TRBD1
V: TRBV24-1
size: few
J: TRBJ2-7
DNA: TGTGCCACCAGTGGGCACAGGGGCTACGAGCAGTACTTC
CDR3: CATSGHRGYEQYF

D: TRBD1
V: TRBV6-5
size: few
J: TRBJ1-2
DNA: TGTGCCAGCACACCCGGGACAGGGTTTGGTGGCTACACCTTC
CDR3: CASTPGTGFGGYTF

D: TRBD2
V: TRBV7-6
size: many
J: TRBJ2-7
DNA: TGTGCCAGCAGCTCTAAGACTAGCGACGAGCAGTACTTC
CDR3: CASSSKTSDEQYF

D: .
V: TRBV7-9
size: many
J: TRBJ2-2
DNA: TGTGCCAGCAGCCAAGCGGGCCCTGACACCGGGGAGCTGTTTTTT
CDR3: CASSQAGPDTGELFF

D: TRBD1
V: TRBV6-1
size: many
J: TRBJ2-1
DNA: TGTGCCAGCAGTGCCGGACAGGGTGACTACAATGAGCAGTTCTTC
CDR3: CASSAGQGDYNEQFF

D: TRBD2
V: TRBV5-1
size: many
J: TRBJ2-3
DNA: TGCGCCAGCAGCTTGGGGGCAGGGTCAGGTCGAGCGGGAGTTACAGATACGCAGTATTTT
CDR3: CASSLGAGSGRAGVTDTQYF

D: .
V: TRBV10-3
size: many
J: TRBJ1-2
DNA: TGTGCCATCAGTGTTTCCCGCGCGGAGGGCTACACCTTC
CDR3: CAISVSRAEGYTF

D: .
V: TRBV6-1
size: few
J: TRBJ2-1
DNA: TGTGCCAGCAGTGAATCAAGTGGCGGGACCGAGCAGTTCTTC
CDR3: CASSESSGGTEQFF

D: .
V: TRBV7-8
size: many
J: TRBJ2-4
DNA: TGTGCCAGCAGCTTAGGGTCCCAAAACATTCAGTACTTC
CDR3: CASSLGSQNIQYF

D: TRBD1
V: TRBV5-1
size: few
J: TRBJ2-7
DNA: TGCGCCAGCAGCCTGGGGGTACAGGGGGCGCCCGAGCAGTACTTC
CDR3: CASSLGVQGAPEQYF

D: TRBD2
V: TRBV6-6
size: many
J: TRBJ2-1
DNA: TGTGCCAGCAGTCGGACTAGCGGGAGGGTTGACGAGCAGTTCTTC
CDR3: CASSRTSGRVDEQFF

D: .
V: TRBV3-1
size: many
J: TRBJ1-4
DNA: TGTGCCAGCAGCCAAGTAGGCCCGAGGGGGGGACAAAAACTGTTTTTT
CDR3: CASSQVGPRGGQKLFF

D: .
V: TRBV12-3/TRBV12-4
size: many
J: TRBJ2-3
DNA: TGTGCCAGCAGTTCCCTCGGCGGGACCCGAGGGGGGGATACGCAGTATTTT
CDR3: CASSSLGGTRGGDTQYF

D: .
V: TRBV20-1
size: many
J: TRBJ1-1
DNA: TGCAGTGCCGAGGGAGGAGCGACTGAAGCTTTCTTT
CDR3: CSAEGGATEAFF

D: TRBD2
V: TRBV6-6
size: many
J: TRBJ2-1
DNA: TGTGCCAGCAGTAAGACTAGCGGGAGTTACAATGAGCAGTTCTTC
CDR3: CASSKTSGSYNEQFF

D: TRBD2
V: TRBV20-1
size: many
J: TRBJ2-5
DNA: TGCAGTGCCACGGGCCCACTAGCGGGAGGGGGGCTGACCCAGTACTTC
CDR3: CSATGPLAGGGLTQYF

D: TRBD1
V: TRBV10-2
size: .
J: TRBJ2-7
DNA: TGCGCCACCAGGTCCAGGACAGGGGGCCCGGGAGGTAGCTCCTACGAGCAGTACTTC
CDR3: CATRSRTGGPGGSSYEQYF

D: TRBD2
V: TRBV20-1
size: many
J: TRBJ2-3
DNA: TGCAGTGCTAGAGATGCGGGCCGGGAGGGTGTAGATACGCAGTATTTT
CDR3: CSARDAGREGVDTQYF

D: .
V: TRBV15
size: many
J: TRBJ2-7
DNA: TGTGCCACCAGCATGCCGGGACGGAACATCTACGAGCAGTACTTC
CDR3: CATSMPGRNIYEQYF

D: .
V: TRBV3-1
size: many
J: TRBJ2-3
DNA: TGTGCCAGCAGGACCCAGACTGGTCCCACAGATACGCAGTATTTT
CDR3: CASRTQTGPTDTQYF

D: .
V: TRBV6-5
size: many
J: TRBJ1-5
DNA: TGTGCCAGCAGTTACCGCACCCCCGGACAGTTGTCGCCCCAGCATTTT
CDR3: CASSYRTPGQLSPQHF

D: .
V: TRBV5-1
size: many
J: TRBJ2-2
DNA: TGCGCCAGCAGCTTGCTGGGGGCTAGCACCGGGGAGCTGTTTTTT
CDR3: CASSLLGASTGELFF

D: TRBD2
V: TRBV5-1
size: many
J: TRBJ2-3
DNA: TGCGCCAGCAGCATTGGACTAGCGGGCACCCAAGCTAGCACAGATACGCAGTATTTT
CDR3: CASSIGLAGTQASTDTQYF

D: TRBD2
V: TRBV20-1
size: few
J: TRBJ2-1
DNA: TGCAGTGCTAGGCCACTAGCGGCATCCTACAATGAGCAGTTCTTC
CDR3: CSARPLAASYNEQFF

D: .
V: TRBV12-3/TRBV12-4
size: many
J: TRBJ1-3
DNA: TGTGCCAGCAGTTCTTACTCTGCCGGAGGAAACACCATATATTTT
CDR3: CASSSYSAGGNTIYF

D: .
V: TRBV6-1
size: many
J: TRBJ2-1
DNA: TGTGCCAGCAGCGCGCCACTACGGTCCCCACTAGACAATGAGCAGTTCTTC
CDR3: CASSAPLRSPLDNEQFF

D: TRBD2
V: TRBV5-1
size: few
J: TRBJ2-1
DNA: TGCGCCAGCACATTACTAGCGGGAAAAAACAATGAGCAGTTCTTC
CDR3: CASTLLAGKNNEQFF

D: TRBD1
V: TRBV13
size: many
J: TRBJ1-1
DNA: TGTGCCAGCAGCTGGACAGGGGTGCACACTGAAGCTTTCTTT
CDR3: CASSWTGVHTEAFF

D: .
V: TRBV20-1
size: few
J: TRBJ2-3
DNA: TGCAGTGCTAGCGGTCCTAGCACAGATACGCAGTATTTT
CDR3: CSASGPSTDTQYF

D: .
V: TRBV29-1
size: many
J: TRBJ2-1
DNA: TGCAGCGTTGTGTATGTATACAATGAGCAGTTCTTC
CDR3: CSVVYVYNEQFF

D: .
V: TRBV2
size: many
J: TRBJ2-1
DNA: TGTGCCAGCAGTCAAAGGAGGGCCGGCCTTAGTGAGCAGTTCTTC
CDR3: CASSQRRAGLSEQFF

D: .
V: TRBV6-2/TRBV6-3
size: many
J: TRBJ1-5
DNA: TGTGCCAGCATAAACCCCGGGGCTAGCAATCAGCCCCAGCATTTT
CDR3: CASINPGASNQPQHF

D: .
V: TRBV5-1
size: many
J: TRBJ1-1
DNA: TGCGCCAGCAGCTCGGCGGCGATTGGACGGAACACTGAAGCTTTCTTT
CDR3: CASSSAAIGRNTEAFF

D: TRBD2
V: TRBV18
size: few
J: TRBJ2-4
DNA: TGTGCCAGCTCACCCCCGGGACTAGCGGGAGACGTGGCCAAAAACATTCAGTACTTC
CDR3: CASSPPGLAGDVAKNIQYF

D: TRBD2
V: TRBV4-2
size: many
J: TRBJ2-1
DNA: TGTGCCAGCAGCCAAGTGGGACTAGCGGCTTACAATGAGCAGTTCTTC
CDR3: CASSQVGLAAYNEQFF

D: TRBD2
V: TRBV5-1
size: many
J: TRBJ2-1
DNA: TGCGCCAGCAGCCCGAGCGGGGTCGCCTACAATGAGCAGTTCTTC
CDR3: CASSPSGVAYNEQFF

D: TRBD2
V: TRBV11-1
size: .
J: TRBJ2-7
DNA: TGTGCCAGCAGCTTAGGCGGGAGCAGGTACGAGCAGTACTTC
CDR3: CASSLGGSRYEQYF

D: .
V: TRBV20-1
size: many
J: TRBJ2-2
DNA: TGCAGTGCCATTATTCCGGGCCTGAACACCGGGGAGCTGTTTTTT
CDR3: CSAIIPGLNTGELFF

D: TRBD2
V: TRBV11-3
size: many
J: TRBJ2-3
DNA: TGTGCCAGCAGCTTCCCTAGCGGAGTGGGAGATACGCAGTATTTT
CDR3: CASSFPSGVGDTQYF

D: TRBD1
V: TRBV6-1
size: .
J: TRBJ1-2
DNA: TGTGCCAGCAGTCCTCGCCCGGGACAGCAATATGGCTACACCTTC
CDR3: CASSPRPGQQYGYTF

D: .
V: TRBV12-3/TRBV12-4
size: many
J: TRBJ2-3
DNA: TGTGCCATCACGAAAGCGCTAGCCGTAGATACGCAGTATTTT
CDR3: CAITKALAVDTQYF

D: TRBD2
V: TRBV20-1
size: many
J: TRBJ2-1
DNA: TGCAGTGCTAGAGATACCACTAGCGGGGCTCTCTACAATGAGCAGTTCTTC
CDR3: CSARDTTSGALYNEQFF

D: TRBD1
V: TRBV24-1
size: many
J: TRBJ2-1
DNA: TGTGCCACCAGTGAGTGGGGACAGGGTGCTGAGCAGTTCTTC
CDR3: CATSEWGQGAEQFF

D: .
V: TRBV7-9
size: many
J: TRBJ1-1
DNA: TGTGCCAGCAGCCGAACAATACTCCGGGACAAGAACACTGAAGCTTTCTTT
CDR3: CASSRTILRDKNTEAFF

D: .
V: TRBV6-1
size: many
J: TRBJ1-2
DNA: TGTGCCAGCTTAAGGGGGACTCTTAACTATGGCTACACCTTC
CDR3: CASLRGTLNYGYTF

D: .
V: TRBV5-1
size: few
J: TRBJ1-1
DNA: TGCGCCAGCAGCAGGGGAGGGGACGTAACTGAAGCTTTCTTT
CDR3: CASSRGGDVTEAFF

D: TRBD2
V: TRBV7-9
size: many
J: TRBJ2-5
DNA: TGTGCCAGCAGCACCCGACTAGCGGGAGCTTCGTACTTC
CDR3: CASSTRLAGASYF